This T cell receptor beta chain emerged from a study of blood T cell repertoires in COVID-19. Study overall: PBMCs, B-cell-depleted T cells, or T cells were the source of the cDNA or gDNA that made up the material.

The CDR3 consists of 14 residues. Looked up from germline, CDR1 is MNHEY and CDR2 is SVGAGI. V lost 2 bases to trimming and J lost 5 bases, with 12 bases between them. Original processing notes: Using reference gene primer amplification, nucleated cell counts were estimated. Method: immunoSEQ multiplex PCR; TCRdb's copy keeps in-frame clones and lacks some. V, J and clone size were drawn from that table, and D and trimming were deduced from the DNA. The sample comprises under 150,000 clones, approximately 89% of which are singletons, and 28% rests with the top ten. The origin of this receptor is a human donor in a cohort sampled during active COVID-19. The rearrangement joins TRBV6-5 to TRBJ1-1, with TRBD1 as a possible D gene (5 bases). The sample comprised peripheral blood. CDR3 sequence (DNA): TGTGCCAGCAGTTACCTTGACAGAACGACTGAAGCTTTCTTT. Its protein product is CASSYLDRTTEAFF.